The next 10 T cell receptor beta chains were all read from a single sample in a study of blood T cell repertoires in COVID-19. Measured with immunoSEQ multiplex PCR; TCRdb has only the in-frame clones, and not every one. The sample shows roughly 420,000 clones, roughly 90% of them seen only once. Sequencing was carried out using PBMCs or T cells enriched from blood (not recorded which). The receptors shown here come from a woman aged 25 to 39 with acute COVID-19.

This clone was seen only a few times. The chain employs TRBV28 and TRBJ1-5; TRBD1 aligns across 9 bases. The CDR3 length is 17 residues. J was trimmed by 0 bases and V by 6 bases; bases with no gene match: 9. Germline lookup yields CDR1 MDHEN and CDR2 SYDVKM. Here the CDR3 reads CASRSGTGILSNQPQHF. In DNA form, the CDR3 reads TGTGCCAGCAGATCCGGGACAGGGATTCTTAGCAATCAGCCCCAGCATTTT.

This clone was found once. The chain employs TRBV19 and TRBJ2-2, with TRBD2 as a possible D gene (7 bases). Per germline, CDR1 LNHDA and CDR2 SQIVND (reference sequence). V lost 5 bases to trimming and J lost 3 bases, with 13 bases between them. The CDR3 spans 15 residues. In nucleotides, the CDR3 is TGTGCCAGTAGTGACTTAGGGGGGGACACCGGGGAGCTGTTTTTT. Its translation is CASSDLGGDTGELFF.

The chain carries TRBV27 and TRBJ2-7; possibly TRBD2 for D (7 bases). With 7 bases removed from V and 3 bases from J, the gap between germline ends came to 19 bases. The CDR3 consists of 15 residues. Germline-derived CDR1 and CDR2 are MNHEY and SMNVEV (reference sequence). CDR3 loop: CASNPRGGYSYEQYF. CDR3 DNA: TGTGCCAGCAATCCAAGGGGGGGCTACAGCTACGAGCAGTACTTC.

V usage is TRBV27 and J usage is TRBJ1-5; D remains unclear. Trimming took 4 bases from V and 4 from J, leaving 5 bases between them. Germline assignment: CDR1 MNHEY and CDR2 SMNVEV (reference sequence). The CDR3 has 12 residues. The CDR3 region is CASSSQNQPQHF. CDR3 sequence (DNA): TGTGCCAGCAGTTCACAAAATCAGCCCCAGCATTTT.

Worth noting for this clone: The sample contains more than one DNA sequence encoding this CDR3. J is TRBJ2-5 and V is TRBV6-5; TRBD1 aligns across 7 bases. Trimming at V came to 4 bases and at J to 8 bases, leaving 7 bases not matched to a gene. The germline CDR1 and CDR2 sequences are MNHEY and SVGAGI. The length of the CDR3 is 13 residues. CDR3 amino acids: CASSLQGSETQYF. As DNA, the CDR3 is TGTGCCAGCAGTTTACAGGGGTCGGAAACCCAGTACTTC.

The genes are TRBV28 and TRBJ2-5, with 9 bases aligning to TRBD1. Germline-derived CDR1 and CDR2 are MDHEN and SYDVKM. The ends lost 3 bases at V and 3 bases at J; junction bases unmatched: 20. This CDR3 has 20 residues. CDR3 nucleotides: TGTGCCAGCAGTTTCTCAGCTATCGAAGCCGGGGACAGGGTGGAAGAGACCCAGTACTTC. Translation: CASSFSAIEAGDRVEETQYF. Full variable domain (rest looked up from reference TRBV28 and TRBJ2-5): DVKVTQSSRYLVKRTGEKVFLECVQDMDHENMFWYRQDPGLGLRLIYFSYDVKMKEKGDIPEGYSVSREKKERFSLILESASTNQTSMYLCASSFSAIEAGDRVEETQYFGPGTRLLVL.

The chain joins TRBV19 to TRBJ2-7; 8 positions match TRBD1. The CDR3 length is 12 residues. The germline V gene encodes CDR1 LNHDA and CDR2 SQIVND (reference sequence). With V trimmed by 5 bases and J by 6 bases, 3 bases remained unmatched. CDR3 DNA sequence: TGTGCCAGTAGTTGGACAGGGAGCGAGCAGTACTTC. Residues: CASSWTGSEQYF.

This sequence joins TRBV2 and TRBJ1-2; 8 bases match TRBD1. The length of the CDR3 is 13 residues. Germline assignment: CDR1 SNHLY and CDR2 FYNNEI. The J segment lost 4 bases and the V segment lost 6 bases, leaving 4 bases of the junction unmatched. The CDR3 coding sequence is TGTGCCAGCAGCCCGGGACAGGTCTATGGCTACACCTTC. As protein: CASSPGQVYGYTF.

The rearrangement joins TRBV7-2 to TRBJ2-1; possible D gene TRBD2, 6 bases. The CDR3 consists of 16 residues. Deletions cut 0 bases from V and 1 base from J, with 10 bases between. The V gene's germline CDR1 is SGHTA and CDR2 FQGNSA. The CDR3 spells CASSLAFRGSYNEQFF. The CDR3 DNA reads TGTGCCAGCAGCTTAGCGTTTCGGGGGTCCTACAATGAGCAGTTCTTC. Based on the CDR3 plus reference TRBV7-2 and TRBJ2-1, the full variable domain is GAGVSQSPSNKVTEKGKDVELRCDPISGHTALYWYRQSLGQGLEFLIYFQGNSAPDKSGLPSDRFSAERTGGSVSTLTIQRTQQEDSAVYLCASSLAFRGSYNEQFFGPGTRLTVL.

The rearrangement uses TRBV15 and TRBJ2-1; 7 nucleotides line up with TRBD1. CDR3 length: 19 residues. Germline loops: CDR1 LNHNV, CDR2 YYDKDF (reference sequence). V trimming: 0 bases; J trimming: 8 bases; junction bases outside the gene matches: 19. CDR3 in amino acids: CATSRELPPTGSFHHEQFF. The CDR3 nucleotides read TGTGCCACCAGCAGAGAGTTGCCCCCGACAGGGTCCTTCCATCATGAGCAGTTCTTC.